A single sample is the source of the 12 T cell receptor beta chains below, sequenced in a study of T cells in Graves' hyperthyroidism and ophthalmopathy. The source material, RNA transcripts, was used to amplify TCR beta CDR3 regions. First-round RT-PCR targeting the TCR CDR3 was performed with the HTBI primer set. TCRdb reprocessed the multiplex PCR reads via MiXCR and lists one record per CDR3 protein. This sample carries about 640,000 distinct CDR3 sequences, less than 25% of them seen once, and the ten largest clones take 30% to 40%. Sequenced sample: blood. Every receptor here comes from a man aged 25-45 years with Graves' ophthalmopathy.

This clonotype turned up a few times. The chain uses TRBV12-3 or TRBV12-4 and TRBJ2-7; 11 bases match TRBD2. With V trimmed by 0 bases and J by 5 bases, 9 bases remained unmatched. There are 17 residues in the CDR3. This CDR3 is CASSLAFISGRAHEQYF. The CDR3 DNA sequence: TGTGCCAGCAGTTTAGCTTTTATTAGCGGGAGGGCTCACGAGCAGTACTTC.

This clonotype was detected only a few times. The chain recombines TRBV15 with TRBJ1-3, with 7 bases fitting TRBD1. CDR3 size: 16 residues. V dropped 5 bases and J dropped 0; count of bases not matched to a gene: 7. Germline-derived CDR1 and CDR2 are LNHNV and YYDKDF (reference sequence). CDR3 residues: CATSAPGTVSGNTIYF. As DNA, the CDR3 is TGTGCCACCAGCGCTCCCGGGACAGTCTCTGGAAACACCATATATTTT.

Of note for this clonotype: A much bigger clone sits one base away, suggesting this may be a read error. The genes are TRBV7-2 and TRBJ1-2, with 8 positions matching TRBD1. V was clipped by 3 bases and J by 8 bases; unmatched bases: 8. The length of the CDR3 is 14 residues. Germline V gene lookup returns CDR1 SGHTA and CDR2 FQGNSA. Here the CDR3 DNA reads TGTGCCAGCAGCTTGAGGAGGACAGGGCCCGGCTACACCTTC. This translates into CASSLRRTGPGYTF.

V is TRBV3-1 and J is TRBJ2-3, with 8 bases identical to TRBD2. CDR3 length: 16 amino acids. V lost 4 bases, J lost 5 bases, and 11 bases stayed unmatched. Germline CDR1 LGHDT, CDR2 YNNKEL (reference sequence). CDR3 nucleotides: TGTGCCAGCAGCCCCCCTGGGACTAGAACAAAAGATACGCAGTATTTT. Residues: CASSPPGTRTKDTQYF.

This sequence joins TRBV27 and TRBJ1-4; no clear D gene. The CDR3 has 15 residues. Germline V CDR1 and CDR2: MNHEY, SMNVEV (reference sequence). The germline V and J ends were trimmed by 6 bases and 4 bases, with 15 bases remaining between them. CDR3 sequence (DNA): TGTGCCAGCAGGCCCAGGTGGGGTGATAATGAAAAACTGTTTTTT. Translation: CASRPRWGDNEKLFF.

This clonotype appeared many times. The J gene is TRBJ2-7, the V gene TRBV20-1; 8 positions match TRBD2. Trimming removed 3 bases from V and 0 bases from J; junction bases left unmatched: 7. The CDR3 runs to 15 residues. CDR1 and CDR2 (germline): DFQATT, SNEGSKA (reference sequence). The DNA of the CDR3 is TGCAGTGCTAGCCACCCCGGGACTAGCTCCTACGAGCAGTACTTC. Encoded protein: CSASHPGTSSYEQYF.

The CDR3 region has the DNA TGCGCCAGCAGTGACGTGACGGGCCGCAACGAGCAGTACTTC. This gives the protein CASSDVTGRNEQYF. The rearrangement uses TRBV10-1 and TRBJ2-7; D unresolved. Trimming pared 3 bases from V and 5 bases from J, leaving 14 bases between. The CDR3 runs to 14 residues. The germline CDR1 and CDR2 sequences are WNHNN and SYGVQD (reference sequence).

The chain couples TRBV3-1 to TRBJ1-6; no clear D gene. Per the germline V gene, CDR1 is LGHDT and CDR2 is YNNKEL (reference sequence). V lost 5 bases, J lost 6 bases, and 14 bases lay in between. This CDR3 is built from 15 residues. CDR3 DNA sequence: TGTGCCAGCAGCTCCCGTCGAGGGATTAATTCACCCCTCCACTTT. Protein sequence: CASSSRRGINSPLHF. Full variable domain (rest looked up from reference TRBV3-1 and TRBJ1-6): DTAVSQTPKYLVTQMGNDKSIKCEQNLGHDTMYWYKQDSKKFLKIMFSYNNKELIINETVPNRFSPKSPDKAHLNLHINSLELGDSAVYFCASSSRRGINSPLHFGNGTRLTVT.

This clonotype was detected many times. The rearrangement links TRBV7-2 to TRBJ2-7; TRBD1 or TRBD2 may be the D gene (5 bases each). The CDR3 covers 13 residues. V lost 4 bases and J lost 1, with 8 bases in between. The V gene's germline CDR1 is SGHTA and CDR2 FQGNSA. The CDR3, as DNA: TGTGCCAGCAGCTACGGGGCTTCCTACGAGCAGTACTTC. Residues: CASSYGASYEQYF.

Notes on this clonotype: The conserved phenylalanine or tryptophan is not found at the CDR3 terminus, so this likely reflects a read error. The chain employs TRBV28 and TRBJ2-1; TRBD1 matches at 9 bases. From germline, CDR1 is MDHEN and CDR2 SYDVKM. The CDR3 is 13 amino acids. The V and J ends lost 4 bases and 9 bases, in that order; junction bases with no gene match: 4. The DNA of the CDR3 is TGTGCCAGCAGTTCCCCGACAGGGGGTGAGCAGTTCCTC. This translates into CASSSPTGGEQFL.

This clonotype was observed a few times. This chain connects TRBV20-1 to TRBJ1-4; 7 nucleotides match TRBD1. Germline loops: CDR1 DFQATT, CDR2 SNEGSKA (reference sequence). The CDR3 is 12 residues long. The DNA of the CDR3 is TGCAGCCAAAAGGGGGCTGCTGAAAAACTGTTTTTT. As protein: CSQKGAAEKLFF.

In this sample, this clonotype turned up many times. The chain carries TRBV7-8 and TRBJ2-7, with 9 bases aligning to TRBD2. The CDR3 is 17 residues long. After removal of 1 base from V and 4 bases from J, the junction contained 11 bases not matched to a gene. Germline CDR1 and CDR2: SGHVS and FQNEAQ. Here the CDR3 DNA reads TGTGCCAGCAGCTTAGGGGTAGCGGGAGAGAGGACATACGAGCAGTACTTC. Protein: CASSLGVAGERTYEQYF. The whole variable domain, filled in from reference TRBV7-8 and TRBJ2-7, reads GAGVSQSPRYKVAKRGQDVALRCDPISGHVSLFWYQQALGQGPEFLTYFQNEAQLDKSGLPSDRFFAERPEGSVSTLKIQRTQQEDSAVYLCASSLGVAGERTYEQYFGPGTRLTVT.